This T cell receptor (beta chain) stems from a study of blood T cell repertoires in COVID-19. On the study more broadly: Samples taken during acute and convalescent COVID-19 were collected in the United States, Italy and Spain. In each case, the material was cDNA or gDNA derived from T cells, B-cell-depleted T cells, or PBMCs.

Germline CDR1 is MNHEY and CDR2 is SMNVEV (reference sequence). V dropped 7 bases and J dropped 0 bases, with 19 bases sitting between them. The CDR3 extends over 18 amino acids. Original methodology: Reference gene primer amplification in the assay estimated nucleated cell counts. Profiling relied on immunoSEQ multiplex PCR, and the TCRdb table lists in-frame clones only, not all of them. V and J calls and clone size come straight from that table; D and trimming were deduced from the DNA. The table lists around 250,000 clones, approximately 78% of them singletons. The chain carries TRBV27 and TRBJ1-6; possible D gene TRBD1, 6 bases. Sequencing was performed on peripheral blood. The origin of this receptor is a woman younger than 30 with acute or convalescent COVID-19. CDR3 sequence (DNA): TGTGCCAGCACCCCCGTGGGAAGGGGGAGCTCCTATAATTCACCCCTCCACTTT. Translation: CASTPVGRGSSYNSPLHF.